Listed below are T cell receptor beta chains from one sample, sequenced in a study of T cells in Graves' hyperthyroidism and ophthalmopathy. TCRdb re-called the multiplex PCR reads through MiXCR, storing one row per CDR3 protein. This sample has roughly 330,000 distinct CDR3 sequences; roughly 17% occur once, and the top ten carry 33%. Input material: blood. These receptors originate from a man younger than 40 with Graves' hyperthyroidism. Both conserved end residues are part of each CDR3. The D gene is left open where the match is weak. Size is omitted from some rows. Given values are once, few, many or a class for expanded clones.

TRBV19	TRBD1	few	TRBJ1-1	CASTGGQAFTEAFF	TGTGCCAGTACCGGTGGACAGGCCTTCACTGAAGCTTTCTTT
TRBV20-1	TRBD2	many	TRBJ2-7	CSLRGTSGYEQYF	TGCAGCCTCAGAGGGACTAGCGGCTACGAGCAGTACTTC
TRBV30	.	few	TRBJ1-4	CAWPTVVGEEKLFF	TGTGCCTGGCCGACCGTGGTGGGGGAAGAAAAACTGTTTTTT
TRBV4-2	.	.	TRBJ2-7	CASSQEKVSSYEQYF	TGTGCCAGCAGCCAAGAAAAGGTGAGCTCCTACGAGCAGTACTTC
TRBV3-1	.	many	TRBJ1-1	CASSQGSGANTEAFF	TGTGCCAGCAGCCAAGGGTCAGGGGCGAACACTGAAGCTTTCTTT
TRBV11-2	TRBD1	many	TRBJ2-3	CASSFGTGSTDTQYF	TGTGCCAGCAGCTTCGGGACAGGGAGCACAGATACGCAGTATTTT
TRBV20-1	TRBD1	many	TRBJ2-5	CSAPDPRQGEKTQYF	TGCAGTGCACCAGACCCCCGGCAGGGGGAGAAGACCCAGTACTTC
TRBV7-2	.	.	TRBJ2-7	CASSWVFGEQYF	TGTGCCAGCAGCTGGGTGTTTGGTGAGCAGTACTTC
TRBV6-2/TRBV6-3	.	.	TRBJ2-5	CASSYMSRETQYF	TGTGCCAGCAGTTACATGTCACGGGAGACCCAGTACTTC
TRBV12-3/TRBV12-4	TRBD1	many	TRBJ2-1	CASSRAGQVASGGQFF	TGTGCCAGCAGCCGTGCGGGACAGGTGGCCTCAGGTGGGCAGTTCTTC
TRBV3-1	.	many	TRBJ2-1	CASSQASEIYEQFF	TGTGCCAGCAGCCAGGCGAGCGAAATTTATGAGCAGTTCTTC
TRBV14	.	few	TRBJ2-1	CASSQRYLPRDNEQFF	TGTGCCAGCAGCCAACGTTACTTGCCGAGAGACAATGAGCAGTTCTTC
TRBV28	TRBD1	.	TRBJ2-7	CASSPRTGGLYEQYF	TGTGCCAGCAGTCCCCGGACAGGGGGCCTCTACGAGCAGTACTTC
TRBV2	TRBD1	many	TRBJ2-1	CASSVTTSGGPFDEQFF	TGTGCCAGCAGTGTAACAACTTCAGGGGGACCCTTCGATGAGCAGTTCTTC
TRBV4-1	TRBD1	few	TRBJ2-1	CASSQGSADRVGWGPYGYNEQFF	TGCGCCAGCAGCCAAGGGTCGGCGGACAGGGTTGGATGGGGCCCCTACGGCTACAATGAGCAGTTCTTC
TRBV5-1	TRBD2	.	TRBJ2-7	CASSLAVRTSGSYEQYF	TGCGCCAGCAGCTTGGCGGTGAGGACTAGCGGGAGCTACGAGCAGTACTTC
TRBV18	.	.	TRBJ2-7	CASSPQGAGKSYEQYF	TGTGCCAGCTCACCACAAGGGGCAGGGAAATCCTACGAGCAGTACTTC
TRBV5-1	.	.	TRBJ1-4	CASSPQAGRYVEKLFF	TGCGCCAGCAGCCCACAAGCAGGGCGGTATGTTGAAAAACTGTTTTTT
TRBV7-8	.	many	TRBJ1-1	CASTAWNTEAFF	TGTGCCAGCACAGCTTGGAACACTGAAGCTTTCTTT
TRBV18	.	.	TRBJ2-1	CASGTQAYNEQFF	TGTGCATCCGGGACCCAGGCATACAATGAGCAGTTCTTC
TRBV30	.	many	TRBJ1-1	CASRRDTEAFF	TGTGCCTCCCGACGGGACACTGAAGCTTTCTTT
TRBV7-2	TRBD1	many	TRBJ1-4	CASSLSQGANEKLFF	TGTGCCAGCAGCTTGTCTCAGGGGGCAAATGAAAAACTGTTTTTT
TRBV7-9	.	.	TRBJ1-1	CASSPGPQLYPNTEAFF	TGTGCCAGCAGCCCGGGCCCCCAGTTGTACCCGAACACTGAAGCTTTCTTT
TRBV3-1	.	many	TRBJ2-5	CASSQDNGGTQYF	TGTGCCAGCAGCCAAGATAATGGGGGGACCCAGTACTTC
TRBV29-1	TRBD2	many	TRBJ2-1	CSVEEAGGPQNEQFF	TGCAGCGTTGAGGAAGCGGGAGGGCCTCAAAATGAGCAGTTCTTC
TRBV27	TRBD1	many	TRBJ2-7	CASSLPGQGIFHEQYF	TGTGCCAGCAGTTTACCGGGACAGGGGATCTTCCACGAGCAGTACTTC